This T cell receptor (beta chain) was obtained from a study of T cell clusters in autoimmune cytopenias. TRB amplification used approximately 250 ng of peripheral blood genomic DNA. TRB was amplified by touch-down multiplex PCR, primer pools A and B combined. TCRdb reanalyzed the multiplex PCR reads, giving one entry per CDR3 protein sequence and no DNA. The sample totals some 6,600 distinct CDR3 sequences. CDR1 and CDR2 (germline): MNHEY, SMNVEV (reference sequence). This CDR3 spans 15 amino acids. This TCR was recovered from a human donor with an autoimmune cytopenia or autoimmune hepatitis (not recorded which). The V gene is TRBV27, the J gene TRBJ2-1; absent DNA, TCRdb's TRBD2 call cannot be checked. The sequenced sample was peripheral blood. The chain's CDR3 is CASTPPSGRANEQFF.